This entry is about one TCR beta chain. Its antigen is unidentified. The data belong to a study of cytomegalovirus exposure and HLA in healthy donors. The CDR3 consists of 13 residues. Trimming stripped 6 bases from V and 9 bases from J, with 17 bases between. Germline V CDR1 and CDR2: MNHNS, SASEGT. PCR employed 60 Vbeta and 13 Jbeta primers. The protocol was immunoSEQ multiplex PCR, while the TCRdb copy is restricted to in-frame clones and leaves out a portion. This sample has about 98,000 clones, with around 80% found just once. Nominal health characterized the donors when sampled, though unrecorded immune exposures were likely. Regarding the study as a whole: Being indistinguishable, some V segments were excluded, TRBV6-2 and TRBV6-3 among them.

This TCR came from a man aged 35-49 years in good health and CMV-seronegative. The sample taken for sequencing was PBMCs. This chain joins TRBV6-1 and TRBJ1-1; D possibly corresponds to TRBD1 (6 bases). CDR3 sequence: CASSSRDNCQAFF. Written as DNA, the CDR3 is TGTGCCAGCAGCTCCCGGGACAACTGTCAAGCTTTCTTT.